Here is one T cell receptor beta chain with its context. Its specificity is unknown. The sample comes from a study of T cell responses to AZD1222 COVID-19 vaccine. Study-level points and caveats: Spike-specific TCR breadth rose after two AZD1222 doses, and depth rose as well.

Sequencing was performed with immunoSEQ multiplex PCR; in TCRdb, only in-frame clones are kept and a portion is missing. The data hold fewer than 30,000 clones, with about 86% observed a single time. Trimming pared 7 bases from V and 7 bases from J, leaving 11 bases between. Germline V CDR1 and CDR2: SQVTM, ANQGSEA. The CDR3 length is 11 residues. The material was peripheral blood, obtained 28 days after the second AZD1222 dose. The sequence derives from an adult who received the AZD1222 COVID-19 vaccine. The genes are TRBV29-1 and TRBJ2-4; D remains unclear. The CDR3 sequence is CSGRVGNIQYF. The CDR3 DNA follows: TGCAGCGGGCGAGTTGGGAACATTCAGTACTTC.